One sample yielded the 24 T cell receptor beta chains listed below, sequenced in a study of cytomegalovirus exposure and HLA in healthy donors. 13 Jbeta primers and 60 Vbeta primers were used for the PCR. Here immunoSEQ multiplex PCR was the method, and the copy in TCRdb shows in-frame clones only, minus some. The sample contains approximately 250,000 clones, about 77% of which appear only once. Source material: PBMCs. The receptors shown here come from a boy between 5 and 17 years old in good health and CMV-seronegative.

The chain recombines TRBV6-5 with TRBJ1-1; D is ambiguous. The CDR3 spans 13 residues. V was clipped by 8 bases and J by 1 base, with 11 bases between them. CDR1 and CDR2 from the germline V gene are MNHEY and SVGAGI. DNA for the CDR3: TGTGCCAGCCTACGAGGCAGGAACACTGAAGCTTTCTTT. It specifies CASLRGRNTEAFF.

V is TRBV4-1 and J is TRBJ1-4; unclear D gene. CDR1 is MGHRA and CDR2 is YSYEKL in the germline V gene. Trimming left V 0 bases short and J 5 bases short, with 13 bases between. This CDR3 has 16 amino acids. DNA of the CDR3: TGCGCCAGCAGCCAAGACAGGTTACACCCAAATGAAAAACTGTTTTTT. This translates into CASSQDRLHPNEKLFF.

This clone appeared once. Mismatch with germline at one junction end may stem from a read error. Different DNA sequences within this sample yield the same CDR3. The chain links TRBV2 to TRBJ1-5, with 7 bases that match TRBD1. This CDR3 contains 14 residues. CDR1 and CDR2 from the germline V gene are SNHLY and FYNNEI. Here the CDR3 DNA reads TGTGCCAGCACTCTGACAGGGATAGTTCAGCCCCAGCACTTT. Protein sequence: CASTLTGIVQPQHF.

The chain is built from TRBV6-1 and TRBJ1-2, with a tentative D call TRBD1 (5 bases). Between the trimmed V and J ends, which lost 3 bases and 0 bases, there was a span of 20 bases. Germline loops: CDR1 MNHNS, CDR2 SASEGT. The CDR3 runs to 18 residues. CDR3 nucleotides: TGTGCCAGCAGTGAGACAACAGGTCTCCCGAAATCTAACTATGGCTACACCTTC. Encoded protein: CASSETTGLPKSNYGYTF.

This clone was seen only once. The rearrangement joins TRBV5-1 to TRBJ1-4, with TRBD1 matching 7 bases. Germline CDR1 is SGHRS and CDR2 is YFSETQ. Trimming cost V 2 bases and J 4 bases; bases outside gene matches: 5. This CDR3 is 15 amino acids long. CDR3 region: CASSFYDRDNEKLFF. In DNA, the CDR3 is TGCGCCAGCAGCTTCTATGACAGGGATAATGAAAAACTGTTTTTT.

The CDR3 sequence: CASSQDRGNGYTF. CDR3 DNA sequence: TGTGCCAGCTCACAGGACAGGGGGAATGGCTACACCTTC. The V gene is TRBV18, the J gene TRBJ1-2; the match to TRBD1 covers 10 bases. Germline V CDR1 and CDR2: KGHSH, LQKENI. The junction had 2 bases not matched to a gene; V was cut back by 4 bases and J by 6 bases. CDR3 size: 13 residues.

V gene TRBV4-1 combines with J gene TRBJ2-7; D is perhaps TRBD2 (6 bases). V was cut by 4 bases and J by 1 base, with 8 bases left in between. This CDR3 region has 13 residues. The germline CDR1 and CDR2 sequences are MGHRA and YSYEKL. CDR3 loop: CASSPLASYEQYF. In nucleotides, the CDR3 is TGCGCCAGCAGCCCACTAGCTTCCTACGAGCAGTACTTC.

The chain combines TRBV5-1 with TRBJ2-5; D is possibly TRBD1 (5 bases). Trimming removed 4 bases at V and 5 bases at J, with 12 bases between. This CDR3 contains 13 residues. CDR1 is SGHRS, CDR2 YFSETQ, per germline. The chain's CDR3 is CASSPGPGETQYF. The CDR3, as DNA: TGCGCCAGCAGCCCTGGACCAGGGGAGACCCAGTACTTC. Supplemented by reference TRBV5-1 and TRBJ2-5, the full variable domain reads KAGVTQTPRYLIKTRGQQVTLSCSPISGHRSVSWYQQTPGQGLQFLFEYFSETQRNKGNFPGRFSGRQFSNSRSEMNVSTLELGDSALYLCASSPGPGETQYFGPGTRLLVL.

This chain uses TRBV6-6 with TRBJ2-5, with 12 bases lining up with TRBD2. CDR3 length equals 16 residues. CDR1 and CDR2 from the germline V gene are MNHNY and SVGAGI (reference sequence). The J segment lost 4 bases and the V segment lost 5 bases, leaving 8 bases of the junction unmatched. CDR3 nucleotides: TGTGCCAGCAGTCCGACTAGCGGGAGAGGTAGAGAGACCCAGTACTTC. It specifies CASSPTSGRGRETQYF.

This clone was observed once. The V call is TRBV15, the J call TRBJ2-3; TRBD1 agrees at 9 bases. Germline V CDR1 and CDR2: LNHNV, YYDKDF (reference sequence). The length of the CDR3 is 15 residues. V trimming: 4 bases; J trimming: 3 bases; junction bases outside the gene matches: 5. The CDR3 DNA follows: TGTGCCACCAGCAACGACAGGGGGGCAACAGATACGCAGTATTTT. Protein: CATSNDRGATDTQYF.

Only one count was recorded for this clone. The V and J genes are TRBV30 and TRBJ1-3; 9 positions agree with TRBD1. The germline V gene has CDR1 GTSNPN and CDR2 SVGIG (reference sequence). The V and J ends lost 7 bases and 3 bases, in that order; junction bases with no gene match: 7. CDR3 length equals 14 residues. CDR3 region: CASKGQGFGNTIYF. The CDR3 DNA sequence: TGTGCCTCCAAGGGACAGGGTTTTGGAAACACCATATATTTT.

The gene calls are TRBV29-1 and TRBJ1-2; the D is unclear. In germline, CDR1 is SQVTM, CDR2 ANQGSEA. The CDR3 covers 11 residues. V lost 2 bases and J 8 bases, leaving 9 bases between the germline ends. As DNA, the CDR3 is TGCAGCGTTGAATCGGGGAGGGGCTACACCTTC. Protein sequence: CSVESGRGYTF.

The chain employs TRBV30 and TRBJ1-6, with a possible D match to TRBD1 (6 bases). The V gene lost 6 bases and the J gene lost 14 bases, with 14 bases spanning the gap. From germline, CDR1 is GTSNPN and CDR2 SVGIG (reference sequence). This CDR3 is built from 11 residues. The CDR3 sequence is CACSPGHTLHF. DNA for the CDR3: TGTGCCTGCAGTCCGGGACACACCCTCCACTTT. Full variable domain (remainder filled in from reference TRBV30 and TRBJ1-6): SQTIHQWPATLVQPVGSPLSLECTVEGTSNPNLYWYRQAAGRGLQLLFYSVGIGQISSEVPQNLSASRPQDRQFILSSKKLLLSDSGFYLCACSPGHTLHFGNGTRLTVT.

This chain connects TRBV27 to TRBJ1-1; D is perhaps TRBD1 (6 bases). V dropped 6 bases and J dropped 0 bases, with 11 bases sitting between them. This CDR3 is 14 amino acids long. Germline V gene sequence: CDR1 MNHEY, CDR2 SMNVEV (reference sequence). The CDR3 is CASRAQGLNTEAFF. In DNA, the CDR3 is TGTGCCAGCAGGGCACAGGGTCTGAACACTGAAGCTTTCTTT.

The genes are TRBV11-2 and TRBJ1-1; D ambiguous. Deletions cut 5 bases from V and 6 bases from J, with 10 bases between. This CDR3 comprises 12 residues. Germline V gene sequence: CDR1 SGHAT, CDR2 FQNNGV. The CDR3 protein is CASSLLYPEAFF. CDR3 nucleotides: TGTGCCAGCAGCCTCCTCTACCCTGAAGCTTTCTTT.

This clone was observed a handful of times. The CDR3 DNA reads TGTGCCAGCAGCTCCCTAGGACAGGTACCCACCATATATTTT. It specifies CASSSLGQVPTIYF. This chain connects TRBV7-9 to TRBJ1-3; 7 bases line up with TRBD1. From germline, CDR1 is SEHNR and CDR2 FQNEAQ (reference sequence). The CDR3 consists of 14 residues. V trimming: 4 bases; J trimming: 9 bases; junction bases outside the gene matches: 9.

V usage is TRBV25-1 and J usage is TRBJ1-5; TRBD1 matches 7 bases. This CDR3 has 18 amino acids. Germline V gives CDR1 MGHDK, CDR2 SYGVNS. Unmatched junction bases numbered 16, after V lost 8 bases and J lost 0 bases. The CDR3 nucleotides are TGTGCCAGCCTCGACGGGGACAGAATAAGAGGTAGCAATCAGCCCCAGCATTTT. This gives the protein CASLDGDRIRGSNQPQHF.

This chain uses TRBV30 with TRBJ2-2; 7 bases fit TRBD1. There are 13 residues in the CDR3. J was trimmed by 4 bases and V by 5 bases; bases with no gene match: 4. The germline V gene encodes CDR1 GTSNPN and CDR2 SVGIG (reference sequence). The DNA of the CDR3 is TGTGCCTGGGAGGACAGGCCCACCGGGGAGCTGTTTTTT. It encodes CAWEDRPTGELFF.

This clone has a handful of counts. The J gene is TRBJ2-7, the V gene TRBV2; 9 positions match TRBD1. The CDR3 loop spans 19 amino acids. J was trimmed by 7 bases and V by 3 bases; bases with no gene match: 22. Germline CDR1 and CDR2: SNHLY and FYNNEI. CDR3 nucleotides: TGTGCCAGCAGTGACCCTACTGACACCCTGGACAGGGGAATTGAAGAGCAGTACTTC. Its protein is CASSDPTDTLDRGIEEQYF. The full variable domain, rest sourced from reference TRBV2 and TRBJ2-7, is EPEVTQTPSHQVTQMGQEVILRCVPISNHLYFYWYRQILGQKVEFLVSFYNNEISEKSEIFDDQFSVERPDGSNFTLKIRSTKLEDSAMYFCASSDPTDTLDRGIEEQYFGPGTRLTVT.

The V and J genes are TRBV11-2 and TRBJ2-1; 11 bases line up with TRBD2. The V and J ends lost 6 bases and 8 bases, in that order; junction bases with no gene match: 9. Germline V gene lookup returns CDR1 SGHAT and CDR2 FQNNGV. This CDR3 is 15 amino acids long. CDR3 in DNA: TGTGCCAGCAGACCTACTAGCGGGGGTCGTCATGAGCAGTTCTTC. It yields the protein CASRPTSGGRHEQFF.

V and J are TRBV18 and TRBJ1-2, with a tentative D call TRBD1 (6 bases). The CDR3 totals 14 residues. Per germline, CDR1 KGHSH and CDR2 LQKENI. Trimming removed 4 bases from V and 7 bases from J, with 16 bases in between. CDR3 loop: CASSRQERRGGYTF. The CDR3, as DNA: TGTGCCAGCTCACGACAGGAAAGGAGAGGTGGCTACACCTTC.

This clone has more than one count but fewer than ten. V gene TRBV14 combines with J gene TRBJ2-2; no definite D call. Per germline, CDR1 SGHDN and CDR2 FVKESK. This CDR3 region has 15 residues. Trimming shortened V by 4 bases and J by 1 base, and 10 bases separated the two germline ends. Here the CDR3 reads CASSRQFLNTGELFF. CDR3 DNA sequence: TGTGCCAGCAGCCGGCAATTCTTGAACACCGGGGAGCTGTTTTTT.

This clone was recorded a few times. The chain combines TRBV20-1 with TRBJ2-5; D uncertain. This CDR3 spans 11 amino acids. V lost 5 bases to trimming and J lost 4 bases, with 8 bases between them. Germline CDR1 reads DFQATT; CDR2 reads SNEGSKA (reference sequence). The CDR3 sequence: CSARPGETQYF. Here the CDR3 DNA reads TGCAGTGCTCGTCCGGGAGAGACCCAGTACTTC.

On this clone: The junction shows a germline mismatch at one end, possibly a read error. This rearrangement joins TRBV7-9 to TRBJ2-7; D remains unclear. The V gene's germline CDR1 is SEHNR and CDR2 FQNEAQ (reference sequence). The CDR3 is 14 residues long. CDR3 residues: CSSSFSPYSYEQYF. DNA of the CDR3: TGTTCCAGCAGCTTTTCCCCCTATAGCTACGAGCAGTACTTC.